This entry features one T cell receptor (beta chain) sequence. The data were obtained in a study of blood T cell repertoires in COVID-19. In the study overall: Samples came from the United States, Italy and Spain, spanning acute and convalescent COVID-19. T cells, B-cell-depleted T cells, or PBMCs supplied cDNA or gDNA.

The CDR3 runs to 16 residues. The germline gives CDR1 SGHDT, CDR2 YYEEEE. The junction had 8 bases not matched to a gene; V was cut back by 4 bases and J by 1 base. Source study methods: Estimated nucleated cell counts came from reference gene primer amplification. Assay: immunoSEQ multiplex PCR; the TCRdb copy retains only in-frame clones and omits some. That table is the source of V, J and clone size, and D and trimming were worked out from the DNA. In the table there are about 160,000 clones, around 80% of which are singletons. Sample: peripheral blood. This chain joins TRBV5-6 and TRBJ1-1; 9 bases are a match to TRBD1. This receptor was taken from a woman older than 75 with acute or convalescent COVID-19. This CDR3 reads CASSGGTGRWNTEAFF. DNA of the CDR3: TGTGCCAGCAGCGGGGGGACAGGGCGATGGAACACTGAAGCTTTCTTT.